One and the same sample provided the 17 T cell receptor beta chains below, sequenced in a study of blood T cell repertoires in COVID-19. The assay was immunoSEQ multiplex PCR, and TCRdb's table has in-frame clones only and misses some. The table shows 20,000 to 30,000 clones, with over 80% occurring only once. Sequencing input: peripheral blood. The receptors come from a human donor in a cohort sampled during active COVID-19.

The gene calls are TRBV2 and TRBJ1-2; D might be TRBD1 (6 bases). Germline CDR1 and CDR2: SNHLY and FYNNEI. V was shortened by 5 bases and J by 13 bases, with 20 bases between the two germline ends. The CDR3 runs 13 residues. This CDR3 is CASSYRTGQPRTF. The CDR3 DNA is TGTGCCAGCAGTTATCGGACCGGACAGCCACGCACCTTC. The variable domain in full, completed from reference TRBV2 and TRBJ1-2, reads EPEVTQTPSHQVTQMGQEVILRCVPISNHLYFYWYRQILGQKVEFLVSFYNNEISEKSEIFDDQFSVERPDGSNFTLKIRSTKLEDSAMYFCASSYRTGQPRTFGSGTRLTVV.

The V and J genes are TRBV14 and TRBJ1-1; the match to TRBD1 covers 9 bases. After removal of 7 bases from V and 1 base from J, the junction contained 4 bases not matched to a gene. Germline assignment: CDR1 SGHDN and CDR2 FVKESK. The CDR3 totals 14 residues. In DNA, the CDR3 is TGTGCCAGCACCCACAGGGGGCGGAACACTGAAGCTTTCTTT. Residues: CASTHRGRNTEAFF.

V usage is TRBV18 and J usage is TRBJ2-5; 9 bases are shared with TRBD1. The V and J ends lost 5 bases and 4 bases, in that order; junction bases with no gene match: 8. Germline CDR1 KGHSH, CDR2 LQKENI. The CDR3 is 15 amino acids. The CDR3: CASSRDRDEGETQYF. In nucleotides, the CDR3 is TGTGCCAGCTCAAGGGACAGGGACGAGGGAGAGACCCAGTACTTC.

The rearrangement uses TRBV18 and TRBJ1-5, with TRBD1 matching 9 bases. There are 16 residues in the CDR3. Germline assignment: CDR1 KGHSH and CDR2 LQKENI. J lost 0 bases, V lost 0 bases, and 0 bases had no gene match. The CDR3 is CASSPPTGGSNQPQHF. In nucleotides, the CDR3 is TGTGCCAGCTCACCACCGACAGGGGGTAGCAATCAGCCCCAGCATTTT.

The chain couples TRBV9 to TRBJ2-1; the D gene is possibly TRBD2 (7 bases). From germline, CDR1 is SGDLS and CDR2 YYNGEE. V lost 0 bases to trimming and J lost 2 bases, with 12 bases between them. This CDR3 is built from 16 residues. DNA for the CDR3: TGTGCCAGCAGCGTAGCCGGGGGGCCTACCTACAATGAGCAGTTCTTC. Translation gives CASSVAGGPTYNEQFF.

The chain combines TRBV6-5 with TRBJ2-7; D is undetermined. V lost 5 bases and J lost 2, with 10 bases in between. This CDR3 comprises 13 residues. Germline V gene data show CDR1 as MNHEY and CDR2 as SVGAGI. CDR3: CASSQSITYEQYV. For the CDR3, the DNA is TGTGCCAGCAGTCAGTCAATAACCTACGAGCAGTACGTC.

The rearrangement joins TRBV7-3 to TRBJ2-3; 8 bases are a match to TRBD1. The CDR3 has 14 amino acids. CDR1 is SGHTA, CDR2 FQGTGA, per germline. With 8 bases clipped from V and 5 bases from J, the junction kept 9 bases outside the gene matches. CDR3 amino acids: CASSAGGTEDTQYF. The CDR3, as DNA: TGTGCCAGCTCGGCAGGGGGCACGGAAGATACGCAGTATTTT.

This chain joins TRBV14 and TRBJ2-2; 7 positions match TRBD2. The CDR3 runs 16 residues. The V gene's germline CDR1 is SGHDN and CDR2 FVKESK. V gave up 1 base and J gave up 0 bases; unmatched junction bases: 2. CDR3 protein: CASSQGLAANTGELFF. CDR3 nucleotide sequence: TGTGCCAGCAGCCAAGGACTAGCCGCGAACACCGGGGAGCTGTTTTTT.

This clone was seen a single time. J is TRBJ2-7 and V is TRBV11-3, with D possibly TRBD2 on 6 matching bases. The CDR3 extends over 13 amino acids. The germline gives CDR1 SGHNT, CDR2 YENEEA. V lost 0 bases and J lost 5, with 8 bases in between. The CDR3 DNA sequence: TGTGCCAGCAGCTTAGAGCGGGGACACGAGCAGTACTTC. Translation gives CASSLERGHEQYF.

This clone was counted a single time. The chain recombines TRBV5-1 with TRBJ2-3; no clear D gene. Trimming stripped 0 bases from V and 0 bases from J, with 8 bases between. This CDR3 has 15 amino acids. From germline, CDR1 is SGHRS and CDR2 YFSETQ. The CDR3 region is CASSLASTSTDTQYF. For the CDR3, the DNA is TGCGCCAGCAGCTTGGCTAGTACTAGCACAGATACGCAGTATTTT.

This clone was detected only once. The chain employs TRBV7-9 and TRBJ1-4; the match to TRBD1 covers 8 bases. The CDR3 extends over 17 amino acids. Trimming removed 5 bases from V and 10 bases from J; junction bases left unmatched: 18. The germline V gene has CDR1 SEHNR and CDR2 FQNEAQ (reference sequence). In DNA form, the CDR3 reads TGTGCCAGCAGCCTGGACAGGGTGCCATTTAGCGACAGAAAACTGTTTTTT. Protein product: CASSLDRVPFSDRKLFF.

The chain carries TRBV5-1 and TRBJ2-1; weak D call: TRBD2 (6 bases). The CDR3 contains 15 residues. V lost 0 bases, J lost 1 base, and 8 bases lay in between. Germline V gene lookup returns CDR1 SGHRS and CDR2 YFSETQ. CDR3 nucleotide sequence: TGCGCCAGCAGCTTGGATGGAGGGTCCTACAATGAGCAGTTCTTC. It specifies CASSLDGGSYNEQFF.

The chain carries TRBV5-5 and TRBJ2-5; 8 nucleotides agree with TRBD2. J was trimmed by 5 bases and V by 4 bases; bases with no gene match: 16. The germline gives CDR1 SGHKS, CDR2 YYEKEE (reference sequence). The CDR3 runs to 17 residues. DNA for the CDR3: TGTGCCAGCAGCCCACACCTCCGGGGGGGTTCCGTGGAGACCCAGTACTTC. Protein product: CASSPHLRGGSVETQYF.

This clone occurred once. This chain joins TRBV18 and TRBJ2-2; 14 nucleotides agree with TRBD2. J lost 0 bases, V lost 5 bases, and 5 bases had no gene match. This CDR3 contains 18 residues. Per germline, CDR1 KGHSH and CDR2 LQKENI. CDR3 DNA: TGTGCCAGCTCATCCAAGACTAGCGGGGGGGCGAACACCGGGGAGCTGTTTTTT. Protein: CASSSKTSGGANTGELFF. Full variable domain (missing parts from reference TRBV18 and TRBJ2-2): NAGVMQNPRHLVRRRGQEARLRCSPMKGHSHVYWYRQLPEEGLKFMVYLQKENIIDESGMPKERFSAEFPKEGPSILRIQQVVRGDSAAYFCASSSKTSGGANTGELFFGEGSRLTVL.

The chain uses TRBV29-1 and TRBJ2-7; 9 bases are shared with TRBD1. Germline CDR1 is SQVTM and CDR2 is ANQGSEA. This CDR3 contains 15 residues. With 6 bases clipped from V and 0 bases from J, the junction kept 9 bases outside the gene matches. CDR3 amino acids: CSVAPGTGTSYEQYF. The CDR3 nucleotides are TGCAGCGTGGCTCCCGGGACAGGGACCTCCTACGAGCAGTACTTC.

The V call is TRBV19, the J call TRBJ1-2, with D possibly being TRBD1 (5 bases). This CDR3 contains 17 residues. V shed 2 bases and J shed 3 bases, with 19 bases lying between them. Germline loops: CDR1 LNHDA, CDR2 SQIVND (reference sequence). Here the CDR3 DNA reads TGTGCCAGTAGTATATATAGCCCGATACGGGGGTACTATGGCTACACCTTC. Its protein is CASSIYSPIRGYYGYTF. Using reference TRBV19 and TRBJ1-2 for the parts outside the CDR3, the full variable domain is DGGITQSPKYLFRKEGQNVTLSCEQNLNHDAMYWYRQDPGQGLRLIYYSQIVNDFQKGDIAEGYSVSREKKESFPLTVTSAQKNPTAFYLCASSIYSPIRGYYGYTFGSGTRLTVV.

The gene calls are TRBV9 and TRBJ2-2; 7 bases are a match to TRBD1. The ends lost 1 base at V and 1 base at J; junction bases unmatched: 1. This CDR3 has 15 residues. Per the germline V gene, CDR1 is SGDLS and CDR2 is YYNGEE. Here the CDR3 reads CASSVTGVNTGELFF. The CDR3 DNA is TGTGCCAGCAGCGTAACAGGGGTGAACACCGGGGAGCTGTTTTTT.